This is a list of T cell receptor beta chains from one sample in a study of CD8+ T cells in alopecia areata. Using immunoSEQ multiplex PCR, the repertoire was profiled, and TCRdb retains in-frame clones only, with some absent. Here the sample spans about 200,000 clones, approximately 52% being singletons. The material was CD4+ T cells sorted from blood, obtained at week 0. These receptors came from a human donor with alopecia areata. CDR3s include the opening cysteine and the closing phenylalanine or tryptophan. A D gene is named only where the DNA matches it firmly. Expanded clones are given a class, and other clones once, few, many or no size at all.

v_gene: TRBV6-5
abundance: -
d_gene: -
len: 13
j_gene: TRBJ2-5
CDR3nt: TGTGCCAGCAGAACTGCGGTCTCGGAGACCCAGTACTTC
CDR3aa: CASRTAVSETQYF

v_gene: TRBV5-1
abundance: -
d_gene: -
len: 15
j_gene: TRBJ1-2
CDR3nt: TGCGCCAGCAGCTTGGCCCAGGGGATAGTCTATGGCTACACCTTC
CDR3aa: CASSLAQGIVYGYTF

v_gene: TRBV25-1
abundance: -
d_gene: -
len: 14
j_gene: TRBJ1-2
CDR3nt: TGTGCCAGCCCCTCGGGGGCTACGCTCGCCGGCTACACCTTC
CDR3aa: CASPSGATLAGYTF

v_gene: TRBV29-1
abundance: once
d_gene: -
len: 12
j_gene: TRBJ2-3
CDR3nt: TGCAGCGTTGAAGAGGCAGCAGATACGCAGTATTTT
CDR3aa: CSVEEAADTQYF

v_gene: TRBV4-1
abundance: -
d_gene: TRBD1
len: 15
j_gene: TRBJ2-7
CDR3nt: TGCGCCAGCAGCCATCCGGGACAGGTTGCCTACGAGCAGTACTTC
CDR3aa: CASSHPGQVAYEQYF

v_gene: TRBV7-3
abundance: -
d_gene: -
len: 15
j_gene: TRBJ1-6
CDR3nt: TGTGCCAGCAGCTTAGAGGGACTGAATAATTCACCCCTCCACTTT
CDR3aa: CASSLEGLNNSPLHF

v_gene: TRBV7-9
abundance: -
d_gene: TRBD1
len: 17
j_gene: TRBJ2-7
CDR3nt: TGTGCCAGCAGCCAGGCTGAAGGGTACAGGGGCTCCTACGAGCAGTACTTC
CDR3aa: CASSQAEGYRGSYEQYF

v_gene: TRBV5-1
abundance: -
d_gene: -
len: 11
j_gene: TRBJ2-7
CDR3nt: TGCGCCAGCAGCACCTTCTACGAGCAGTACTTC
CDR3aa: CASSTFYEQYF

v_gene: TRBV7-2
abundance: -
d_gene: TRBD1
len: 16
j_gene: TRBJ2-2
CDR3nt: TGTGCCAGCAGCTTTATGGCGACAGGGGCGGTCGGGGAGCTGTTTTTT
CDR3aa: CASSFMATGAVGELFF

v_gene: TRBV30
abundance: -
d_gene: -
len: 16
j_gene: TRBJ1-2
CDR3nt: TGTGCCTGGACCTTCCCGGGCCCCCGCGCGATTGATGGCTACACCTTC
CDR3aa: CAWTFPGPRAIDGYTF

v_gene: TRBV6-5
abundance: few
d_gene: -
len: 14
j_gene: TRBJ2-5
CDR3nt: TGTGCCAGCAGTCGGGACCCGCGGGGAGAGACCCAGTACTTC
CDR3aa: CASSRDPRGETQYF

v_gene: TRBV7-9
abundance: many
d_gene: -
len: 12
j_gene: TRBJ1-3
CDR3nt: TGTGCCAGCAGCTTACAGGGAAACACCATATATTTT
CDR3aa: CASSLQGNTIYF

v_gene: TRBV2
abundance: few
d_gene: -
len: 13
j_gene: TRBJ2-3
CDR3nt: TGTGCCAGCAGTGAATCGCCCACAGATACGCAGTATTTT
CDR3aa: CASSESPTDTQYF

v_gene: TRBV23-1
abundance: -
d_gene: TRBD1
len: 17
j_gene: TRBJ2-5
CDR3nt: TGCGCCAGCAGTCAGTTGACTAAGGACAGGGGAAGAGAGACCCAGTACTTC
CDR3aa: CASSQLTKDRGRETQYF

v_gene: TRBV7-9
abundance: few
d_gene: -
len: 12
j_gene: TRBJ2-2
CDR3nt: TGTGCCAGCAGCTTATGGACCGGGGAGCTGTTTTTT
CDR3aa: CASSLWTGELFF

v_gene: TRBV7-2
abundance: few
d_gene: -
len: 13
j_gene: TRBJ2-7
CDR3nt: TGTGCCAGCAGCTTCCCGGGCTCCTACGAGCAGTACTTC
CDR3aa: CASSFPGSYEQYF

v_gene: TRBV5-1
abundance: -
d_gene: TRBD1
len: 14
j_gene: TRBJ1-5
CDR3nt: TGCGCCAGCAGCTTACAGGGGTCCGATCAGCCCCAGCATTTT
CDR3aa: CASSLQGSDQPQHF

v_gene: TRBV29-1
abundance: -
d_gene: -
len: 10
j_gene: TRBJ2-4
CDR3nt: TGCAGCGTTGTTGAAAACATTCAGTACTTC
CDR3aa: CSVVENIQYF

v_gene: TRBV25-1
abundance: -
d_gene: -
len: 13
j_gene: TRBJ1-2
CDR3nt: TGTGCCAGCAGTGACCTATCAGGGTATGGCTACACCTTC
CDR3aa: CASSDLSGYGYTF

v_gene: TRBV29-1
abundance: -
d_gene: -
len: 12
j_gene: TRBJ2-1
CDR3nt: TGCAGCGTGGTCGGAACGGGGGATGAGCAGTTCTTC
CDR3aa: CSVVGTGDEQFF

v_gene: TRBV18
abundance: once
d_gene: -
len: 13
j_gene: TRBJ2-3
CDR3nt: TGTGCCAGCTCACCAGTGGATTCAGATACGCAGTATTTT
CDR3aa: CASSPVDSDTQYF

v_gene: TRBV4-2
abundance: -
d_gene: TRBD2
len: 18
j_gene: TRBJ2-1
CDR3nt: TGTGCCAGCAGCCAGAGGGAGGTGGCGGGGGGATCCTACAATGAGCAGTTCTTC
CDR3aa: CASSQREVAGGSYNEQFF

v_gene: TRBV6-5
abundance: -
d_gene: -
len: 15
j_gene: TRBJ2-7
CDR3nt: TGTGCCAGCAGTTACTCCCGGGTCCAGACCTACGAGCAGTACTTC
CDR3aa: CASSYSRVQTYEQYF

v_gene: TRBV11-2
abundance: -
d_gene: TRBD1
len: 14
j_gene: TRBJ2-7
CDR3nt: TGTGCCAGCAGCGAGGACAGGGACTCCTACGAGCAGTACTTC
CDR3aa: CASSEDRDSYEQYF

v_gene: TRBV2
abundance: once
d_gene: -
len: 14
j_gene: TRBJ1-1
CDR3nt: TGTGCCAGCGCACGGGCTAAGGTCAACACTGAAGCTTTCTTT
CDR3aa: CASARAKVNTEAFF

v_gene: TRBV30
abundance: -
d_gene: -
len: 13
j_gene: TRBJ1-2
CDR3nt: TGTGCCTGGAGTAAAGGGGTAGTAGGAGGCTACACCTTC
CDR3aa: CAWSKGVVGGYTF

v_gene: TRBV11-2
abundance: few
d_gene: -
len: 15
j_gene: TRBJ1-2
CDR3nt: TGTGCCAGCAGCTTAGATCTGGGATCCCTGACGGGCTACACCTTC
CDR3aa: CASSLDLGSLTGYTF

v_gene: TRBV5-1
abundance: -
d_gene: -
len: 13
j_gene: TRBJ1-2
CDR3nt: TGCGCCAGCAGCTTGAACAGGGCCAATGGCTACACCTTC
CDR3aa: CASSLNRANGYTF

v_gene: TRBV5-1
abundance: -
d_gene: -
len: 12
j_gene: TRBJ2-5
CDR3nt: TGCGCCAGCAGCCCCGAACGGGATACCCAGTACTTC
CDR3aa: CASSPERDTQYF

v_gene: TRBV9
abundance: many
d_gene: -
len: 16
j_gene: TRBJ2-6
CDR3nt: TGTGCCAGCAGCGTAGGGGTAGGGGCTGGGGCCAACGTCCTGACTTTC
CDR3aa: CASSVGVGAGANVLTF

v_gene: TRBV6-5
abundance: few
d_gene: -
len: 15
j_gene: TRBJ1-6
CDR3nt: TGTGCCAGCTTCCCTGGGACGGGAGCGGGCTCACCCCTCCACTTT
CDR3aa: CASFPGTGAGSPLHF

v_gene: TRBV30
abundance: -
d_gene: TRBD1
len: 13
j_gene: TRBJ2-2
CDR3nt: TGTGCCTGGAGTCGACAGGGGACCGGGGAGCTGTTTTTT
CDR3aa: CAWSRQGTGELFF

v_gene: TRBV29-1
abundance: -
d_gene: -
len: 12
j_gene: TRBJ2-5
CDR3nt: TGCAGCGTTGAAGGGGTGGGAGAGACCCAGTACTTC
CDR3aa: CSVEGVGETQYF

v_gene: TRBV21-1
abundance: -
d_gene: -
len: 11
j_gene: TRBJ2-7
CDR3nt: TGTGCCAGCAGCCCGCTCTACGAGCAGTACTTC
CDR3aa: CASSPLYEQYF

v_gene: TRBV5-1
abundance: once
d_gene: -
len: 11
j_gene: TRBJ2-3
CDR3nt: TGCGCCAGCAGCTTCGCAGATACGCAGTATTTT
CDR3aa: CASSFADTQYF

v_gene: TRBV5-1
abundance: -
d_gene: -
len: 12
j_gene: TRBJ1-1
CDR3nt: TGCGCCAGCAGCTTGCGTGGGCCTGAAGCTTTCTTT
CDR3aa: CASSLRGPEAFF

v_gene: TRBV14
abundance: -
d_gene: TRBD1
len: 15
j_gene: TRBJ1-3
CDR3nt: TGTGCCAGCAGCCAAGCTACAGGGGCAAGAAACACCATATATTTT
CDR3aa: CASSQATGARNTIYF

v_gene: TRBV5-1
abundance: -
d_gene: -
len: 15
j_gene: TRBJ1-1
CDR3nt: TGCGCCAGCAGCTTGGGGCCAGACACGAACACTGAAGCTTTCTTT
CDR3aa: CASSLGPDTNTEAFF

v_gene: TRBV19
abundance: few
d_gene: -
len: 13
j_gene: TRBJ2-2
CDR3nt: TGTGCCAGTAGTTTCAGGGACACCGGGGAGCTGTTTTTT
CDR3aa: CASSFRDTGELFF

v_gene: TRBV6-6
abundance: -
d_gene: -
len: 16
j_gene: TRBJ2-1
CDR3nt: TGTGCCAGCAGTTACGGGCAGGGACCCACCTACAATGAGCAGTTCTTC
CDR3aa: CASSYGQGPTYNEQFF

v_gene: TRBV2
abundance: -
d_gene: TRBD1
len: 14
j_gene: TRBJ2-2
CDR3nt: TGTGCCAGCAGTGAGGACAGGGGAGCCGGGGAGCTGTTTTTT
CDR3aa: CASSEDRGAGELFF

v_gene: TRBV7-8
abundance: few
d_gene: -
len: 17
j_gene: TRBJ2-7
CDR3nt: TGTGCCAGCAGCTCCCTCGACGTGGGGCGAGGGTCCTACGAGCAGTACTTC
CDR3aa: CASSSLDVGRGSYEQYF

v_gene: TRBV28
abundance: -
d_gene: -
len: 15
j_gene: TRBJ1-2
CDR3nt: TGTGCCAGCAGTGCCCGCCGGGGGGGGGACTATGGCTACACCTTC
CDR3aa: CASSARRGGDYGYTF

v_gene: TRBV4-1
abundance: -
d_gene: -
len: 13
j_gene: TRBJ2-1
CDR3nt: TGCGCCAGCAGCCGCCCAGACGGGTACGAGCAGTTCTTC
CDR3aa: CASSRPDGYEQFF

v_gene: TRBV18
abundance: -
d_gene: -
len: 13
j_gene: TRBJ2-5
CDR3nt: TGTGCCAGCTCCATAAAGAACCAAGAGACCCAGTACTTC
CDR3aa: CASSIKNQETQYF

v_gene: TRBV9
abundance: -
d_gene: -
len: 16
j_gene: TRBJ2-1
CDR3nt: TGTGCCAGCAGCGTAGACGAGCGGGCCTCCTACAATGAGCAGTTCTTC
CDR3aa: CASSVDERASYNEQFF

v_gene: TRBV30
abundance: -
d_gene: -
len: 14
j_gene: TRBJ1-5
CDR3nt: TGTGCCTGGAGTCCCCCTGGGCCATATCAGCCCCAGCATTTT
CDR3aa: CAWSPPGPYQPQHF

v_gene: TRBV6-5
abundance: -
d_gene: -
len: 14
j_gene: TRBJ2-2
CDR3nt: TGTGCCAGCAGTTTTGATCGGGGCGGCGGGGAGCTGTTTTTT
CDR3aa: CASSFDRGGGELFF

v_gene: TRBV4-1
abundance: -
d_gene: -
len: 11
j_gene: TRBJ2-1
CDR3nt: TGCGCCAGCAGGGGAGCAATCGAGCAGTTCTTC
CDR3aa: CASRGAIEQFF

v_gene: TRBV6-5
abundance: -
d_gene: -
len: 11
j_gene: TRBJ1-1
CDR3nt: TGTGCCAGCGCTGTAGGTACTGAAGCTTTCTTT
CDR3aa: CASAVGTEAFF

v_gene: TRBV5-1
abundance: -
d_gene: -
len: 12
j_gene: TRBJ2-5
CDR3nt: TGCGCCAGCAGCTTCCCAGGGGAGACCCAGTACTTC
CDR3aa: CASSFPGETQYF

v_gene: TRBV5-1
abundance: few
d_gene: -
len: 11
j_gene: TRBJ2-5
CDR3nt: TGCGCCAGCAGATCGGAAGAGACCCAGTACTTC
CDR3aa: CASRSEETQYF

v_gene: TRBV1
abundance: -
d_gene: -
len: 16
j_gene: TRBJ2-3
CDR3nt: TGCACCAGCAGCCACGCTAGCGGGAAAGGCACAGATACGCAGTATTTT
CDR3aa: CTSSHASGKGTDTQYF

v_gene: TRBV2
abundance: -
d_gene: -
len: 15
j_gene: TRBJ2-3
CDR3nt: TGTGCCAGCAGTGAACCGGGACGCAGCACAGATACGCAGTATTTT
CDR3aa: CASSEPGRSTDTQYF

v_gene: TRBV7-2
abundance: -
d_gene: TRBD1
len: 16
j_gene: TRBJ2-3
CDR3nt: TGTGCCAGCAGCTTAGGAAGAGGGGGCAACTCAGATACGCAGTATTTT
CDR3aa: CASSLGRGGNSDTQYF

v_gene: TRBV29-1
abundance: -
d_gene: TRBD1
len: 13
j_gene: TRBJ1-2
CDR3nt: TGCAGCGTAAAGGGACAGCTACGGGATGGCTACACCTTC
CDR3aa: CSVKGQLRDGYTF

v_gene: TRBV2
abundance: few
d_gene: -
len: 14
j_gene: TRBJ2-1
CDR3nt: TGTGCCACCCGACCCCTCAGCTCCTACAATGAGCAGTTCTTC
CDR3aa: CATRPLSSYNEQFF

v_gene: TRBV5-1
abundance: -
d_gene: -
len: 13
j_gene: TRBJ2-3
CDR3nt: TGCGCCAGCAGCTTGAGTCGTATGGATACGCAGTATTTT
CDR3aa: CASSLSRMDTQYF

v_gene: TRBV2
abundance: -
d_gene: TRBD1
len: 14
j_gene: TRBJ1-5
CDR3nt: TGTGCCAGCAGCCGACAGGGAGGCAATCAGCCCCAGCATTTT
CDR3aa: CASSRQGGNQPQHF

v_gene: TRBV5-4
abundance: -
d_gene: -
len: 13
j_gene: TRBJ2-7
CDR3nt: TGTGCCAGCAGCTTGTATCTAGCTAGCGAGCAGTACTTC
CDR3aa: CASSLYLASEQYF